This T cell receptor (beta chain) originates from a study of a mutant IDH1 vaccine in newly diagnosed glioma. Study context: Males made up about 60% and females roughly 40% of treated patients, whose mean age was approximately 40 years. Earlier care involved radiotherapy, temozolomide, or both, and the majority received both.

Comment on this clone: Its antigen is undetermined.

Method: immunoSEQ multiplex PCR; TCRdb's copy keeps in-frame clones and lacks some. The table lists tens of thousands of clones, roughly four fifths of them singletons. Trimming removed 7 bases from V and 5 bases from J, with 19 bases in between. Per the germline V gene, CDR1 is SQVTM and CDR2 is ANQGSEA. The CDR3 covers 14 residues. The time point was: week 47, end of study. Every vaccine dose comprised 300 ug of mutant IDH1 20-mer peptide plus topical imiquimod. There were new WHO grade 3 or 4 astrocytomas in the donors, and these were IDH1-mutant and ATRX-lost. Regarding the study as a whole: Any relationship between pseudoprogression and changes in top peripheral T cell clonotypes seemed absent.

This TCR derives from a woman between 45 and 60 years old with glioma. Sequencing was performed on PBMCs, taken from a glioma patient whose treatment included an IDH1 peptide vaccine. The chain is built from TRBV29-1 and TRBJ2-3; a weak D match, TRBD1 (6 bases). CDR3 loop: CSAPQQGSRDTQYF. The CDR3 coding sequence is TGCAGCGCCCCACAACAGGGATCGCGAGATACGCAGTATTTT.